Listed below are T cell receptor beta chains from one sample, sequenced in a study of cytomegalovirus exposure and HLA in healthy donors. TCRdb keeps only in-frame clones here, not all; method: immunoSEQ multiplex PCR. The sample has around 70,000 clones; about 81% are singletons. The sample taken for sequencing was PBMCs. These receptors originate from a woman between 35 and 50 years old in good health and CMV-seropositive. The CDR3 runs from the conserved cysteine through the conserved F or W. Fields, in order: J gene, V gene, D gene, clone size, CDR3 DNA, CDR3 protein. D genes are given only for firm matches. Only some rows state a clone size, as once, few, many or a class for expanded clones.

j_gene: TRBJ2-1
v_gene: TRBV29-1
d_gene: .
abundance: few
CDR3nt: TGCAGCGTCGCGAATGGGGGCGAGCAGTTCTTC
CDR3aa: CSVANGGEQFF

j_gene: TRBJ1-2
v_gene: TRBV7-9
d_gene: .
abundance: .
CDR3nt: TGTGCCAGCCGGGAGGGACGTGGCTACACCTTC
CDR3aa: CASREGRGYTF

j_gene: TRBJ1-3
v_gene: TRBV7-6
d_gene: .
abundance: .
CDR3nt: TGTGCCAGCAGCTCTTCAGGCCTCTCTGGAAACACCATATATTTT
CDR3aa: CASSSSGLSGNTIYF

j_gene: TRBJ1-2
v_gene: TRBV6-1
d_gene: TRBD1
abundance: .
CDR3nt: TGTGCCAGCCTGAGGGGGCGCCTTGGCTACACCTTC
CDR3aa: CASLRGRLGYTF

j_gene: TRBJ2-2
v_gene: TRBV5-6
d_gene: TRBD2
abundance: .
CDR3nt: TGTGCCAGCAGCTTGGTCATAGCGGGGGGCAGCGCGAACACCGGGGAGCTGTTTTTT
CDR3aa: CASSLVIAGGSANTGELFF

j_gene: TRBJ1-6
v_gene: TRBV5-8
d_gene: TRBD1
abundance: .
CDR3nt: TGTGCCAGCAGCACTCTGACAGGGTACCATTCACCCCTCCACTTT
CDR3aa: CASSTLTGYHSPLHF

j_gene: TRBJ1-2
v_gene: TRBV7-6
d_gene: TRBD1
abundance: .
CDR3nt: TGTGCCAGCAGCAACTACAGGGGGACTAACTATGGCTACACCTTC
CDR3aa: CASSNYRGTNYGYTF

j_gene: TRBJ1-3
v_gene: TRBV4-1
d_gene: .
abundance: .
CDR3nt: TGCGCCAGCAGCCTAAGTCCGAGGGCTCAAAGGAACACCATATATTTT
CDR3aa: CASSLSPRAQRNTIYF

j_gene: TRBJ2-1
v_gene: TRBV30
d_gene: TRBD2
abundance: .
CDR3nt: TGTGCCTGGAGTCTAGCGGGGGGGGCAGATGAGCAGTTCTTC
CDR3aa: CAWSLAGGADEQFF

j_gene: TRBJ1-3
v_gene: TRBV10-1
d_gene: .
abundance: .
CDR3nt: TGCGCCAGGAGGGAACACTCCTTCTCTGGAAACACCATATATTTT
CDR3aa: CARREHSFSGNTIYF

j_gene: TRBJ1-6
v_gene: TRBV5-1
d_gene: .
abundance: .
CDR3nt: TGCGCCAGCAGCTTGGGAGTTGCCTATAATTCACCCCTCCACTTT
CDR3aa: CASSLGVAYNSPLHF

j_gene: TRBJ2-1
v_gene: TRBV28
d_gene: .
abundance: .
CDR3nt: TGTGCCAGCAGTTCCGCCCTGGCCACCTACAATGAGCAGTTCTTC
CDR3aa: CASSSALATYNEQFF

j_gene: TRBJ1-5
v_gene: TRBV19
d_gene: .
abundance: .
CDR3nt: TGTGCCAGTAGTGATAGGGAGGAACAATCGCCCCAGCATTTT
CDR3aa: CASSDREEQSPQHF

j_gene: TRBJ2-3
v_gene: TRBV7-8
d_gene: TRBD1
abundance: .
CDR3nt: TGTGCCAGCAGCTTACGGACAGGGGGCGCAGATACGCAGTATTTT
CDR3aa: CASSLRTGGADTQYF

j_gene: TRBJ1-2
v_gene: TRBV4-2
d_gene: .
abundance: .
CDR3nt: TGTGCCAGCAGCCAAGATAAGAGGCAGTTATATGGCTACACCTTC
CDR3aa: CASSQDKRQLYGYTF

j_gene: TRBJ2-7
v_gene: TRBV30
d_gene: .
abundance: .
CDR3nt: TGTGCCTGGAGTGCCCTATCCTACGAGCAGTACTTC
CDR3aa: CAWSALSYEQYF

j_gene: TRBJ2-7
v_gene: TRBV6-1
d_gene: TRBD2
abundance: .
CDR3nt: TGTGCCAGCAGGGGACTAGCGGGGCCCTACGAGCAGTACTTC
CDR3aa: CASRGLAGPYEQYF

j_gene: TRBJ1-2
v_gene: TRBV29-1
d_gene: .
abundance: .
CDR3nt: TGCAGCGTTGTTTCCCGGGGGGCTCGGGACTATGGCTACACCTTC
CDR3aa: CSVVSRGARDYGYTF

j_gene: TRBJ1-5
v_gene: TRBV6-1
d_gene: .
abundance: .
CDR3nt: TGTGCCAGCAGTGAAGCATCGGGTTTTCAGCCCCAGCATTTT
CDR3aa: CASSEASGFQPQHF

j_gene: TRBJ1-4
v_gene: TRBV9
d_gene: .
abundance: .
CDR3nt: TGTGCCAGCAGCGTCGGGGATGAAAAACTGTTTTTT
CDR3aa: CASSVGDEKLFF

j_gene: TRBJ1-1
v_gene: TRBV11-2
d_gene: TRBD1
abundance: few
CDR3nt: TGTGCCAGCGTGTACGGGACAGGGGTAGGGCGTGCTTTCTTT
CDR3aa: CASVYGTGVGRAFF

j_gene: TRBJ1-6
v_gene: TRBV6-1
d_gene: .
abundance: few
CDR3nt: TGTGCCAGCAGTGCACTACAGGGACGGTTGAATTCACCCCTCCACTTT
CDR3aa: CASSALQGRLNSPLHF

j_gene: TRBJ1-4
v_gene: TRBV4-2
d_gene: .
abundance: .
CDR3nt: TGTGCCAGCAGCCCGCCGGATGAAAAACTGTTTTTT
CDR3aa: CASSPPDEKLFF

j_gene: TRBJ1-4
v_gene: TRBV7-9
d_gene: TRBD1
abundance: .
CDR3nt: TGTTCCAGCAGCCTAGACATGACAGGGGCGGATGAAAAACTGTTTTTT
CDR3aa: CSSSLDMTGADEKLFF

j_gene: TRBJ2-2
v_gene: TRBV7-3
d_gene: TRBD2
abundance: .
CDR3nt: TGTGCCAGCAGCTCAGGGACTAGCGGAACCGGGGAGCTGTTTTTT
CDR3aa: CASSSGTSGTGELFF

j_gene: TRBJ1-5
v_gene: TRBV19
d_gene: .
abundance: .
CDR3nt: TGTGCCAATAGTAGTTTCCACAGTGGCAATCAGCCCCAGCATTTT
CDR3aa: CANSSFHSGNQPQHF

j_gene: TRBJ1-3
v_gene: TRBV15
d_gene: .
abundance: .
CDR3nt: TGTGCCACCAGCAGAGTAGGGGTTTACTCTGGAAACACCATATATTTT
CDR3aa: CATSRVGVYSGNTIYF

j_gene: TRBJ2-3
v_gene: TRBV7-2
d_gene: .
abundance: .
CDR3nt: TGTGCCAGCAGCTTAGGTCTGCGCTCTAGCACAGATACGCAGTATTTT
CDR3aa: CASSLGLRSSTDTQYF

j_gene: TRBJ1-2
v_gene: TRBV15
d_gene: .
abundance: .
CDR3nt: TGTGCCACCAGCGGGGCATATATCGGCTACACCTTC
CDR3aa: CATSGAYIGYTF

j_gene: TRBJ2-7
v_gene: TRBV28
d_gene: .
abundance: few
CDR3nt: TGTGCCAGCAGTTCCTTAGGGGGACCCATCTCCTACGAGCAGTACTTC
CDR3aa: CASSSLGGPISYEQYF

j_gene: TRBJ2-5
v_gene: TRBV2
d_gene: .
abundance: .
CDR3nt: TGTGCCAGCAGTGTCGGGACTCACCAAGAGACCCAGTACTTC
CDR3aa: CASSVGTHQETQYF

j_gene: TRBJ2-3
v_gene: TRBV19
d_gene: .
abundance: few
CDR3nt: TGTGCCAGTAGTATCGGCGGCAGGGTAACAGATACGCAGTATTTT
CDR3aa: CASSIGGRVTDTQYF

j_gene: TRBJ1-3
v_gene: TRBV4-3
d_gene: .
abundance: few
CDR3nt: TGCGCCAGCAGTCAACAGGGATCTGTTGGAAACACCATATATTTT
CDR3aa: CASSQQGSVGNTIYF

j_gene: TRBJ2-3
v_gene: TRBV7-2
d_gene: TRBD2
abundance: .
CDR3nt: TGTGCCAGCAGCAGGGGTGCTAGCGGGGGCCCTAGCACAGATACGCAGTATTTT
CDR3aa: CASSRGASGGPSTDTQYF

j_gene: TRBJ1-5
v_gene: TRBV5-6
d_gene: .
abundance: .
CDR3nt: TGTGCCAGCAGCTTGGTGGGCAGGGAAGATGATCAGCCCCAGCATTTT
CDR3aa: CASSLVGREDDQPQHF

j_gene: TRBJ2-3
v_gene: TRBV15
d_gene: .
abundance: .
CDR3nt: TGTGCCACCAGCAGACACACAGATACGCAGTATTTT
CDR3aa: CATSRHTDTQYF

j_gene: TRBJ2-7
v_gene: TRBV25-1
d_gene: TRBD1
abundance: .
CDR3nt: TGTGCCAGCACCGGGACAGGGGCCCTCGAGCAGTACTTC
CDR3aa: CASTGTGALEQYF

j_gene: TRBJ2-1
v_gene: TRBV18
d_gene: TRBD1
abundance: .
CDR3nt: TGTGCCAGCTCACCTCGACAGGGGGCATACAATGAGCAGTTCTTC
CDR3aa: CASSPRQGAYNEQFF

j_gene: TRBJ2-3
v_gene: TRBV4-1
d_gene: .
abundance: .
CDR3nt: TGCGCCAGCAGCGATGACAGGGAGGCAGATACGCAGTATTTT
CDR3aa: CASSDDREADTQYF

j_gene: TRBJ2-5
v_gene: TRBV30
d_gene: .
abundance: .
CDR3nt: TGTGCCTGGAGTAGGACAAGCCAAGAGACCCAGTACTTC
CDR3aa: CAWSRTSQETQYF

j_gene: TRBJ2-7
v_gene: TRBV28
d_gene: TRBD1
abundance: .
CDR3nt: TGTGCCAGCGTCGGACAGGGGAGTAGGAGCTCCTACGAGCAGTACTTC
CDR3aa: CASVGQGSRSSYEQYF